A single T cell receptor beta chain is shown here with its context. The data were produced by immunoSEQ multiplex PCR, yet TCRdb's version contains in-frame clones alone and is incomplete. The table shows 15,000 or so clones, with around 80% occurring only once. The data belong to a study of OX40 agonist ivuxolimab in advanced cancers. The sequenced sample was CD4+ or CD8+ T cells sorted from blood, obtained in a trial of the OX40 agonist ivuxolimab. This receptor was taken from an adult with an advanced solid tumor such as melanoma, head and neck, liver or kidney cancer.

The CDR3 DNA is TGTGCCAGCAGCTTCGGGTCGGAGCAGTACTTC. Protein sequence: CASSFGSEQYF. V gene TRBV6-5 combines with J gene TRBJ2-7, with D hard to call. CDR3 length equals 11 residues. V dropped 6 bases and J dropped 7 bases, with 10 bases sitting between them. Germline CDR1 MNHEY, CDR2 SVGAGI.